The 18 T cell receptor beta chains in this list originate from one sample, sequenced in a study of monozygotic twins with inflammatory bowel disease. TCRdb reprocessed the 5' RACE reads, keeping one entry per CDR3 protein, no DNA. The table lists about 160,000 distinct CDR3 sequences, with 2.4% in the top ten. Sequenced: blood. Receptor source: a human donor with ulcerative colitis or Crohn's disease, or a healthy co-twin of an affected twin (not recorded which).

The chain employs TRBV7-2 and TRBJ2-3. The CDR3 runs to 15 residues. Germline V gives CDR1 SGHTA, CDR2 FQGNSA. CDR3 sequence reads: CASSRTKWNTDTQYF.

The V call is TRBV5-5, the J call TRBJ1-2. Germline V lookup: CDR1 SGHKS, CDR2 YYEKEE (reference sequence). The CDR3 sequence is 15 residues long. CDR3 residues: CASSSQGDSLGGYTF.

This chain joins TRBV6-5 and TRBJ1-5; TCRdb proposes TRBD1, but this gene call is untestable without DNA. Germline assignment: CDR1 MNHEY and CDR2 SVGAGI. There are 15 residues in the CDR3. The CDR3: CASSYSEALNQPQHF.

The V and J genes are TRBV7-8 and TRBJ2-7. Germline V CDR1 and CDR2: SGHVS, FQNEAQ. This CDR3 has 12 amino acids. The CDR3 reads CASSLVPDEQYF.

The rearrangement joins TRBV11-2 to TRBJ2-7; TCRdb calls TRBD2, which cannot be checked without DNA. Per germline, CDR1 SGHAT and CDR2 FQNNGV. The CDR3 runs 16 residues. The CDR3 reads CASSPRYWGTTDEQYF. The full variable domain, in which reference TRBV11-2 and TRBJ2-7 provide the parts outside the CDR3, is EAGVAQSPRYKIIEKRQSVAFWCNPISGHATLYWYQQILGQGPKLLIQFQNNGVVDDSQLPKDRFSAERLKGVDSTLKIQPAKLEDSAVYLCASSPRYWGTTDEQYFGPGTRLTVT.

The CDR3 loop reads CASSLVPATNEKLFF. The rearrangement joins TRBV7-8 to TRBJ1-4. The CDR3 runs 15 residues. Germline V lookup: CDR1 SGHVS, CDR2 FQNEAQ.

The chain links TRBV28 to TRBJ2-7; TCRdb reports TRBD1, a call that lacks DNA to check it against. The germline V gene has CDR1 MDHEN and CDR2 SYDVKM. This CDR3 is built from 13 residues. The CDR3: CASSTGGVYGQYF.

The chain uses TRBV6-5 and TRBJ1-1; TCRdb's assignment of TRBD1 cannot be checked, as there is no DNA. There are 11 residues in the CDR3. From germline, CDR1 is MNHEY and CDR2 SVGAGI. The CDR3 sequence is CASSRGEEAFF.

J is TRBJ1-2 and V is TRBV20-1; lacking DNA, the TRBD1 call made by TCRdb goes unchecked. The CDR3 totals 12 residues. Germline CDR1 DFQATT, CDR2 SNEGSKA (reference sequence). The CDR3 region is CRGGAVNYGYTF.

This sequence joins TRBV18 and TRBJ1-4. The CDR3 totals 15 residues. Germline loops: CDR1 KGHSH, CDR2 LQKENI. The CDR3 sequence: CASSPPGGTNEKLFF.

The chain uses TRBV28 and TRBJ1-2; TCRdb proposes TRBD1, but this gene call is untestable without DNA. CDR1 and CDR2 (germline): MDHEN, SYDVKM. The CDR3 runs 14 residues. CDR3 region: CASRRQGANYGYTF.

The chain carries TRBV5-1 and TRBJ2-7. Germline lookup yields CDR1 SGHRS and CDR2 YFSETQ. The CDR3 consists of 14 residues. CDR3 amino acids: CASSRGRSSYEQYF.

The chain has TRBV5-1 and TRBJ2-1; TCRdb outputs TRBD1, but without DNA this stays unchecked. Germline assignment: CDR1 SGHRS and CDR2 YFSETQ. The CDR3 has 12 residues. CDR3 protein: CASSWEQGEQFF. The full variable domain, in which reference TRBV5-1 and TRBJ2-1 provide the parts outside the CDR3, is KAGVTQTPRYLIKTRGQQVTLSCSPISGHRSVSWYQQTPGQGLQFLFEYFSETQRNKGNFPGRFSGRQFSNSRSEMNVSTLELGDSALYLCASSWEQGEQFFGPGTRLTVL.

This sequence joins TRBV12-3 or TRBV12-4 and TRBJ2-1; the D call of TRBD1 rests on TCRdb alone, since no DNA is present to check it. CDR3 length: 12 amino acids. CDR3 residues: CASRGTGDEQFF.

The V gene is TRBV4-3, the J gene TRBJ2-2. The CDR3 has 15 residues. CDR1 LGHNA and CDR2 YSLEER come from the germline V gene. This CDR3 reads CASSQEGANTGELFF.

This chain joins TRBV7-2 and TRBJ2-3; the TRBD2 assignment by TCRdb is unverifiable without DNA. CDR3 size: 17 residues. Germline CDR1 and CDR2: SGHTA and FQGNSA. CDR3 loop: CASSLVASGGAADTQYF.

The V gene is TRBV5-6, the J gene TRBJ1-2. The CDR3 contains 13 residues. Germline V gene data show CDR1 as SGHDT and CDR2 as YYEEEE. The CDR3 region is CASSSSAASRYTF.

The chain is built from TRBV6-5 and TRBJ2-7. This CDR3 region has 14 residues. The germline V gene encodes CDR1 MNHEY and CDR2 SVGAGI. The CDR3 sequence is CASTFGGETYEQYF.